These T cell receptor beta chains were read from a single sample in a study of T cells after yellow fever vaccination. TCRdb reprocessed the 5' RACE reads via MiXCR and lists one record per CDR3 protein. The sample holds a few hundred thousand distinct CDR3 sequences, less than 9.5% seen once. This material consisted of PBMCs, taken around 45 days after the first yellow fever vaccination. The receptor set was obtained from a man aged 18 to 29 who received the YFV17D yellow fever vaccine. CDR3s include the opening cysteine and the closing phenylalanine or tryptophan. The order of the fields is CDR3 protein, CDR3 DNA, J gene, clone size, D gene, V gene. The D gene is left open where the match is weak. Size tells how often a clone was seen (once, few, many) or the class of an expanded clone, and some rows leave it out.

CDR3aa: CASSPFTGQADEQFF; CDR3nt: TGTGCCAGCAGCCCCTTCACAGGACAGGCCGATGAGCAGTTCTTC; j_gene: TRBJ2-1; abundance: .; d_gene: TRBD1; v_gene: TRBV9
CDR3aa: CARTRRDRANIQYF; CDR3nt: TGTGCCAGAACCCGCCGGGACAGGGCCAACATTCAGTACTTC; j_gene: TRBJ2-4; abundance: few; d_gene: TRBD1; v_gene: TRBV5-3
CDR3aa: CASSPGDLHNEQFF; CDR3nt: TGTGCCAGCAGCCCCGGGGATCTACACAATGAGCAGTTCTTC; j_gene: TRBJ2-1; abundance: few; d_gene: .; v_gene: TRBV12-3/TRBV12-4
CDR3aa: CASSQRADTQSTDTQYF; CDR3nt: TGTGCCAGCAGCCAACGGGCGGACACCCAGAGCACAGATACGCAGTATTTT; j_gene: TRBJ2-3; abundance: few; d_gene: .; v_gene: TRBV4-2
CDR3aa: CASSSPVQETQYF; CDR3nt: TGTGCCAGCAGCTCACCGGTGCAAGAGACCCAGTACTTC; j_gene: TRBJ2-5; abundance: many; d_gene: .; v_gene: TRBV7-2
CDR3aa: CASSRPRDWAQYF; CDR3nt: TGTGCCAGCAGCCGGCCCCGGGACTGGGCGCAGTATTTT; j_gene: TRBJ2-3; abundance: .; d_gene: .; v_gene: TRBV7-2
CDR3aa: CASSLKGEGNSPLHF; CDR3nt: TGTGCCAGCAGTTTAAAAGGGGAAGGGAATTCACCCCTCCACTTT; j_gene: TRBJ1-6; abundance: .; d_gene: .; v_gene: TRBV27
CDR3aa: CASSPSYREVETQYF; CDR3nt: TGTGCCAGCAGCCCATCTTATCGGGAAGTCGAGACCCAGTACTTC; j_gene: TRBJ2-5; abundance: few; d_gene: .; v_gene: TRBV7-2
CDR3aa: CASSPTDGRETQYF; CDR3nt: TGTGCCAGCTCACCAACGGACGGTAGGGAGACCCAGTACTTC; j_gene: TRBJ2-5; abundance: .; d_gene: .; v_gene: TRBV18
CDR3aa: CASTLMYSHYEQYF; CDR3nt: TGTGCCAGCACCCTCATGTACAGCCACTACGAGCAGTACTTC; j_gene: TRBJ2-7; abundance: .; d_gene: .; v_gene: TRBV12-3/TRBV12-4
CDR3aa: CASSSQTSGDNEQFF; CDR3nt: TGTGCCAGCAGCTCCCAGACTAGCGGTGACAATGAGCAGTTCTTC; j_gene: TRBJ2-1; abundance: .; d_gene: TRBD2; v_gene: TRBV5-4
CDR3aa: CASSSLGQELVYGYTF; CDR3nt: TGTGCCAGCAGTTCTCTTGGACAGGAGTTAGTCTATGGCTACACCTTC; j_gene: TRBJ1-2; abundance: .; d_gene: TRBD1; v_gene: TRBV6-5
CDR3aa: CAVGRSVSDTQYF; CDR3nt: TGTGCCGTGGGACGGTCAGTCTCGGATACGCAGTATTTT; j_gene: TRBJ2-3; abundance: .; d_gene: .; v_gene: TRBV6-1
CDR3aa: CASSLNGGTEAFF; CDR3nt: TGTGCCAGCAGCTTAAATGGGGGCACTGAAGCTTTCTTT; j_gene: TRBJ1-1; abundance: many; d_gene: .; v_gene: TRBV5-1
CDR3aa: CASSVDGQPYNEQFF; CDR3nt: TGTGCCAGCAGCGTGGACGGACAGCCTTACAATGAGCAGTTCTTC; j_gene: TRBJ2-1; abundance: .; d_gene: .; v_gene: TRBV5-5
CDR3aa: CASSLEGANVLTF; CDR3nt: TGTGCCAGCAGTCTGGAGGGGGCCAACGTCCTGACTTTC; j_gene: TRBJ2-6; abundance: few; d_gene: .; v_gene: TRBV27
CDR3aa: CASSSRGGSYYEQYF; CDR3nt: TGTGCCAGCAGTTCGCGGGGGGGCAGCTACTACGAGCAGTACTTC; j_gene: TRBJ2-7; abundance: few; d_gene: TRBD2; v_gene: TRBV12-3/TRBV12-4
CDR3aa: CASSLDLTDYTF; CDR3nt: TGCGCCAGCAGCTTGGACCTCACTGACTACACCTTC; j_gene: TRBJ1-2; abundance: .; d_gene: .; v_gene: TRBV5-1
CDR3aa: CASPTRGEGQPQHF; CDR3nt: TGCGCCAGCCCAACCAGGGGGGAGGGACAGCCCCAGCATTTT; j_gene: TRBJ1-5; abundance: few; d_gene: TRBD1; v_gene: TRBV4-3
CDR3aa: CASSPLQMNTEAFF; CDR3nt: TGCGCCAGCAGCCCTCTCCAGATGAACACTGAAGCTTTCTTT; j_gene: TRBJ1-1; abundance: .; d_gene: .; v_gene: TRBV5-1
CDR3aa: CATSDVDRGGDTQYF; CDR3nt: TGTGCCACCAGTGATGTGGACAGGGGCGGAGATACGCAGTATTTT; j_gene: TRBJ2-3; abundance: few; d_gene: TRBD1; v_gene: TRBV24-1
CDR3aa: CASSQRTSGGGNEQFF; CDR3nt: TGCGCCAGCAGCCAACGGACTAGCGGGGGAGGTAATGAGCAGTTCTTC; j_gene: TRBJ2-1; abundance: few; d_gene: TRBD2; v_gene: TRBV4-1
CDR3aa: CASKGNEAFF; CDR3nt: TGTGCCAGCAAGGGCAATGAAGCTTTCTTT; j_gene: TRBJ1-1; abundance: .; d_gene: .; v_gene: TRBV12-3/TRBV12-4
CDR3aa: CASGNIDEQFF; CDR3nt: TGTGCCAGCGGTAACATCGATGAGCAGTTCTTC; j_gene: TRBJ2-1; abundance: .; d_gene: .; v_gene: TRBV6-2/TRBV6-3
CDR3aa: CASSPGTGGADTQYF; CDR3nt: TGTGCCAGTAGTCCCGGGACAGGGGGGGCAGATACGCAGTATTTT; j_gene: TRBJ2-3; abundance: few; d_gene: TRBD1; v_gene: TRBV19
CDR3aa: CASSFGTGGPRELFF; CDR3nt: TGTGCCAGCAGTTTTGGGACAGGGGGGCCACGGGAGCTGTTTTTT; j_gene: TRBJ2-2; abundance: few; d_gene: TRBD1; v_gene: TRBV12-3/TRBV12-4
CDR3aa: CASSLRAARGDTQYF; CDR3nt: TGCGCCAGCAGCTTGAGGGCAGCCCGTGGGGATACGCAGTATTTT; j_gene: TRBJ2-3; abundance: .; d_gene: .; v_gene: TRBV5-1
CDR3aa: CASSYGRLNEQFF; CDR3nt: TGTGCCAGCAGTTACGGGCGCCTCAATGAGCAGTTCTTC; j_gene: TRBJ2-1; abundance: few; d_gene: .; v_gene: TRBV6-6
CDR3aa: CASSFRLVPGELFF; CDR3nt: TGTGCCAGCAGTTTCAGGCTCGTCCCCGGGGAGCTGTTTTTT; j_gene: TRBJ2-2; abundance: .; d_gene: .; v_gene: TRBV27
CDR3aa: CASSQTGVRETQYF; CDR3nt: TGTGCCAGCAGCCAGACAGGGGTTAGGGAGACCCAGTACTTC; j_gene: TRBJ2-5; abundance: .; d_gene: TRBD1; v_gene: TRBV12-3/TRBV12-4
CDR3aa: CASSLFRGGKGNTGELFF; CDR3nt: TGTGCCAGCAGCTTATTCCGGGGGGGGAAAGGGAACACCGGGGAGCTGTTTTTT; j_gene: TRBJ2-2; abundance: .; d_gene: TRBD2; v_gene: TRBV7-6
CDR3aa: CASRTDRITDTQYF; CDR3nt: TGTGCCAGCAGGACCGACAGGATTACAGATACGCAGTATTTT; j_gene: TRBJ2-3; abundance: few; d_gene: .; v_gene: TRBV7-2
CDR3aa: CSARVRLANQPQHF; CDR3nt: TGCAGTGCTAGAGTGCGGTTAGCAAATCAGCCCCAGCATTTT; j_gene: TRBJ1-5; abundance: .; d_gene: .; v_gene: TRBV20-1
CDR3aa: CASSRGTGSNYGYTF; CDR3nt: TGTGCCAGCAGCCGAGGGACAGGATCTAACTATGGCTACACCTTC; j_gene: TRBJ1-2; abundance: .; d_gene: TRBD1; v_gene: TRBV6-2/TRBV6-3
CDR3aa: CASRPGQGGSTGELFF; CDR3nt: TGCGCCAGCAGACCCGGACAGGGAGGTAGCACCGGGGAGCTGTTTTTT; j_gene: TRBJ2-2; abundance: few; d_gene: TRBD1; v_gene: TRBV4-3
CDR3aa: CASSFGGGTLNEQFF; CDR3nt: TGTGCCAGCAGCTTCGGCGGGGGAACCCTCAATGAGCAGTTCTTC; j_gene: TRBJ2-1; abundance: .; d_gene: TRBD2; v_gene: TRBV7-2
CDR3aa: CASSLRGGGTQETQYF; CDR3nt: TGCGCCAGCAGCTTACGGGGAGGGGGCACTCAAGAGACCCAGTACTTC; j_gene: TRBJ2-5; abundance: .; d_gene: .; v_gene: TRBV5-1
CDR3aa: CASSFHSSGETDTQYF; CDR3nt: TGTGCCAGCAGTTTCCACTCTAGCGGGGAGACAGATACGCAGTATTTT; j_gene: TRBJ2-3; abundance: .; d_gene: TRBD2; v_gene: TRBV27
CDR3aa: CASSPGTGLSGANVLTF; CDR3nt: TGCGCCAGCAGCCCCGGGACAGGCCTCTCCGGGGCCAACGTCCTGACTTTC; j_gene: TRBJ2-6; abundance: .; d_gene: TRBD1; v_gene: TRBV5-1
CDR3aa: CATSRNVGGPNGYTF; CDR3nt: TGTGCCACCAGCCGAAACGTAGGGGGGCCCAATGGCTACACCTTC; j_gene: TRBJ1-2; abundance: few; d_gene: .; v_gene: TRBV15
CDR3aa: CASSYPSPGMNTQYF; CDR3nt: TGTGCCAGCAGTTACCCCTCTCCAGGCATGAATACGCAGTATTTT; j_gene: TRBJ2-3; abundance: many; d_gene: .; v_gene: TRBV6-2/TRBV6-3
CDR3aa: CASSSGGSMNTEAFF; CDR3nt: TGTGCCAGCAGTTCCGGGGGGAGCATGAACACTGAAGCTTTCTTT; j_gene: TRBJ1-1; abundance: .; d_gene: .; v_gene: TRBV12-3/TRBV12-4
CDR3aa: CASSQVGDRGLSEQFF; CDR3nt: TGTGCCAGCAGCCAAGTTGGGGACAGGGGTCTGAGTGAGCAGTTCTTC; j_gene: TRBJ2-1; abundance: .; d_gene: TRBD1; v_gene: TRBV3-1
CDR3aa: CASSLEGGLGFEQYF; CDR3nt: TGTGCCAGCAGCTTAGAAGGGGGCTTAGGTTTCGAGCAGTACTTC; j_gene: TRBJ2-7; abundance: few; d_gene: TRBD1; v_gene: TRBV7-2
CDR3aa: CASTTGQGPGYTF; CDR3nt: TGTGCCAGCACCACGGGACAGGGGCCCGGCTACACCTTC; j_gene: TRBJ1-2; abundance: many; d_gene: TRBD1; v_gene: TRBV6-1
CDR3aa: CASSRQGAGYTF; CDR3nt: TGTGCCAGTAGTAGACAGGGGGCGGGCTACACCTTC; j_gene: TRBJ1-2; abundance: .; d_gene: TRBD1; v_gene: TRBV19
CDR3aa: CASSLAVEGYTF; CDR3nt: TGTGCCAGCAGCTTAGCGGTAGAGGGCTACACCTTC; j_gene: TRBJ1-2; abundance: few; d_gene: .; v_gene: TRBV7-9